One sample yielded the 26 T cell receptor beta chains listed below, sequenced in a study of blood T cell repertoires in COVID-19. This table comes from immunoSEQ multiplex PCR, and its TCRdb copy is limited to in-frame clones, with some not included. The table lists over 95,000 clones, 79% of them singletons, with 15% to 20% in the top ten. Input material: peripheral blood. Every receptor here comes from a woman aged 80 or older with active or convalescent COVID-19.

The chain employs TRBV7-9 and TRBJ1-3; a possible D gene is TRBD1 (5 bases). The ends were cut back, 2 bases at V and 2 bases at J, with 10 bases in the middle. Germline loops: CDR1 SEHNR, CDR2 FQNEAQ (reference sequence). This CDR3 has 15 amino acids. The CDR3: CASSLWGGTGNTIYF. CDR3 nucleotides: TGTGCCAGCAGCTTATGGGGCGGAACTGGAAACACCATATATTTT.

The rearrangement joins TRBV7-9 to TRBJ2-3, with TRBD2 matching over 14 bases. The CDR3 runs 18 residues. V shed 5 bases and J 2 bases; nucleotides not matched to a gene: 9. Germline CDR1 SEHNR, CDR2 FQNEAQ (reference sequence). DNA of the CDR3: TGTGCCAGCAGCGACGCCGGGACTAGCGGGAGCACCACAGATACGCAGTATTTT. This gives the protein CASSDAGTSGSTTDTQYF.

V gene TRBV4-1 combines with J gene TRBJ2-5; TRBD1 aligns across 11 bases. Losses at the gene ends were 2 bases for V and 10 bases for J; bases not matched to a gene: 6. Germline CDR1 MGHRA, CDR2 YSYEKL. The CDR3 has 14 amino acids. CDR3 region: CASSQNGQGAIQYF. CDR3 sequence (DNA): TGCGCCAGCAGCCAAAATGGACAGGGGGCCATCCAGTACTTC.

The chain is built from TRBV5-5 and TRBJ2-1; 7 nucleotides line up with TRBD1. The ends lost 0 bases at V and 2 bases at J; junction bases unmatched: 11. The CDR3 is 18 residues long. Germline V gives CDR1 SGHKS, CDR2 YYEKEE (reference sequence). DNA of the CDR3: TGTGCCAGCAGCTTGGATGACAGGGAATTAGGAGCCTACAATGAGCAGTTCTTC. Protein sequence: CASSLDDRELGAYNEQFF. Drawing the rest from reference TRBV5-5 and TRBJ2-1, the complete variable domain is DAGVTQSPTHLIKTRGQQVTLRCSPISGHKSVSWYQQVLGQGPQFIFQYYEKEERGRGNFPDRFSARQFPNYSSELNVNALLLGDSALYLCASSLDDRELGAYNEQFFGPGTRLTVL.

J is TRBJ2-7 and V is TRBV7-2; 9 nucleotides align to TRBD2. CDR3 length equals 13 residues. J lost 4 bases, V lost 8 bases, and 6 bases had no gene match. The germline V gene has CDR1 SGHTA and CDR2 FQGNSA. CDR3 sequence: CASRREGLYEQYF. CDR3 sequence (DNA): TGTGCCAGCCGGCGGGAGGGTCTGTACGAGCAGTACTTC.

This clone came up a few times. This chain joins TRBV6-6 and TRBJ2-5, with 10 bases identical to TRBD2. Trimming cost V 5 bases and J 5 bases; bases outside gene matches: 2. In germline, CDR1 is MNHNY, CDR2 SVGAGI (reference sequence). The CDR3 has 13 amino acids. In nucleotides, the CDR3 is TGTGCCAGCAGTGATAGCGGGAGGGAGACCCAGTACTTC. Translation gives CASSDSGRETQYF.

This chain uses TRBV9 with TRBJ2-1; TRBD1 aligns across 9 bases. The CDR3 extends over 14 amino acids. Germline values: CDR1 SGDLS, CDR2 YYNGEE. V trimming: 3 bases; J trimming: 5 bases; junction bases outside the gene matches: 3. CDR3: CASSGGQGNNEQFF. The CDR3 bases are TGTGCCAGCAGCGGGGGACAGGGCAACAATGAGCAGTTCTTC. Drawing the rest from reference TRBV9 and TRBJ2-1, the complete variable domain is DSGVTQTPKHLITATGQRVTLRCSPRSGDLSVYWYQQSLDQGLQFLIQYYNGEERAKGNILERFSAQQFPDLHSELNLSSLELGDSALYFCASSGGQGNNEQFFGPGTRLTVL.

The V and J genes are TRBV7-2 and TRBJ2-7; 15 bases fit TRBD2. CDR3 length: 16 amino acids. Per the germline V gene, CDR1 is SGHTA and CDR2 is FQGNSA. V lost 3 bases, J lost 7 bases, and 7 bases stayed unmatched. The CDR3: CASSFRGLAGGTEQYF. The CDR3 DNA reads TGTGCCAGCAGCTTCCGCGGACTAGCGGGAGGGACGGAGCAGTACTTC.

CDR3 in amino acids: CASSLPQGSGELFF. The CDR3 DNA reads as TGCGCCAGCAGCTTGCCCCAGGGTTCCGGGGAGCTGTTTTTT. V gene TRBV5-1 combines with J gene TRBJ2-2; weak D call: TRBD1 (5 bases). This CDR3 contains 14 residues. Germline lookup yields CDR1 SGHRS and CDR2 YFSETQ. With 1 base removed from V and 6 bases from J, the gap between germline ends came to 10 bases.

The chain couples TRBV7-2 to TRBJ2-4, with D perhaps matching TRBD1 (5 bases). The CDR3 covers 18 residues. V shed 4 bases and J shed 0 bases, with 19 bases lying between them. Germline CDR1 is SGHTA and CDR2 is FQGNSA. This chain's CDR3 is CASSSPPPGHLAKNIQYF. The CDR3, as DNA: TGTGCCAGCAGCTCGCCCCCGCCCGGACACCTAGCCAAAAACATTCAGTACTTC.

The rearrangement links TRBV9 to TRBJ2-3, with 9 bases identical to TRBD2. Unmatched junction bases numbered 9, after V lost 2 bases and J lost 5 bases. This CDR3 is built from 16 residues. Germline V CDR1 and CDR2: SGDLS, YYNGEE. CDR3 loop: CASSVEYSGSQDTQYF. As DNA, the CDR3 is TGTGCCAGCAGCGTTGAATATAGCGGGAGCCAAGATACGCAGTATTTT.

The rearrangement uses TRBV7-2 and TRBJ1-5; perhaps TRBD1 as D (5 bases). The CDR3 runs 16 residues. Trimming took off 5 bases at V and 5 bases at J, with 19 bases between the two ends. Per the germline V gene, CDR1 is SGHTA and CDR2 is FQGNSA. CDR3 sequence (DNA): TGTGCCAGCAGCCTCCAAGGCGGGGCAGCGGATCAGCCCCAGCATTTT. This gives the protein CASSLQGGAADQPQHF. Full variable domain (missing parts from reference TRBV7-2 and TRBJ1-5): GAGVSQSPSNKVTEKGKDVELRCDPISGHTALYWYRQSLGQGLEFLIYFQGNSAPDKSGLPSDRFSAERTGGSVSTLTIQRTQQEDSAVYLCASSLQGGAADQPQHFGDGTRLSIL.

This rearrangement joins TRBV5-4 to TRBJ1-6, with D uncertain. V was pared by 4 bases and J by 7 bases, with 15 bases between. This CDR3 contains 15 residues. Germline V gene sequence: CDR1 SGHNT, CDR2 YYREEE (reference sequence). CDR3 DNA: TGTGCCAGCAGCCCTGATCCGGGATCGAATTCACCCCTCCACTTT. This encodes CASSPDPGSNSPLHF.

The V and J genes are TRBV6-1 and TRBJ2-4; 7 bases match TRBD1. CDR1 MNHNS and CDR2 SASEGT come from the germline V gene. J lost 2 bases, V lost 0 bases, and 10 bases had no gene match. The CDR3 consists of 18 residues. The DNA for the CDR3 is TGTGCCAGCAGTGAAGCGCTGGGACAGACCTCGTCCAAAAACATTCAGTACTTC. Protein sequence: CASSEALGQTSSKNIQYF.

The chain recombines TRBV18 with TRBJ1-5, with D possibly being TRBD1 (6 bases). The CDR3 totals 14 residues. V was pared by 1 base and J by 2 bases, with 6 bases between. Germline V lookup: CDR1 KGHSH, CDR2 LQKENI. In nucleotides, the CDR3 is TGTGCCAGCTCACCACAGGGGGGCAATCAGCCCCAGCATTTT. Amino acids: CASSPQGGNQPQHF. The variable domain in full, completed from reference TRBV18 and TRBJ1-5, reads NAGVMQNPRHLVRRRGQEARLRCSPMKGHSHVYWYRQLPEEGLKFMVYLQKENIIDESGMPKERFSAEFPKEGPSILRIQQVVRGDSAAYFCASSPQGGNQPQHFGDGTRLSIL.

This chain connects TRBV2 to TRBJ1-2; D is unresolved. CDR1 and CDR2 (germline): SNHLY, FYNNEI. Trimming shortened V by 6 bases and J by 0 bases, and 17 bases separated the two germline ends. The CDR3 loop spans 16 amino acids. CDR3 protein: CASSTVPGSTNYGYTF. The CDR3 DNA sequence: TGTGCCAGCAGCACTGTTCCCGGGAGTACTAACTATGGCTACACCTTC.

CDR3 sequence reads: CASSGTSAKETQYF. Here the CDR3 DNA reads TGCGCCAGCAGCGGGACTAGCGCCAAAGAGACCCAGTACTTC. The chain combines TRBV5-1 with TRBJ2-5; 10 positions agree with TRBD2. Germline lookup yields CDR1 SGHRS and CDR2 YFSETQ. This CDR3 has 14 residues. With 4 bases clipped from V and 3 bases from J, the junction kept 3 bases outside the gene matches.

This sequence joins TRBV18 and TRBJ2-7, with D tentatively TRBD1 (5 bases). The CDR3 contains 13 residues. Trimming took 0 bases from V and 5 from J, leaving 8 bases between them. Germline V CDR1 and CDR2: KGHSH, LQKENI. The DNA of the CDR3 is TGTGCCAGCTCACCACCGTCAGGGCACGAGCAGTACTTC. The encoded protein is CASSPPSGHEQYF.

The chain employs TRBV7-8 and TRBJ1-6; weak D call: TRBD1 (5 bases). The CDR3 extends over 14 amino acids. Germline CDR1 reads SGHVS; CDR2 reads FQNEAQ. V was clipped by 6 bases and J by 10 bases, with 16 bases between them. CDR3 in DNA: TGTGCCAGCAGGACATCAGGGTTTATGTCACCCCTCCACTTT. Translating it yields CASRTSGFMSPLHF. The whole variable domain, remainder taken from reference TRBV7-8 and TRBJ1-6, is GAGVSQSPRYKVAKRGQDVALRCDPISGHVSLFWYQQALGQGPEFLTYFQNEAQLDKSGLPSDRFFAERPEGSVSTLKIQRTQQEDSAVYLCASRTSGFMSPLHFGNGTRLTVT.

The genes are TRBV19 and TRBJ2-3; D remains ambiguous. The CDR3 consists of 12 residues. V was shortened by 6 bases and J by 5 bases, with 9 bases between the two germline ends. Germline CDR1 reads LNHDA; CDR2 reads SQIVND (reference sequence). CDR3 protein: CASSGFQDTQYF. CDR3 DNA sequence: TGTGCCAGTAGCGGGTTCCAAGATACGCAGTATTTT.

This chain connects TRBV7-3 to TRBJ2-5; 10 bases fit TRBD2. V was clipped by 5 bases and J by 4 bases; unmatched bases: 13. The CDR3 length is 17 residues. CDR1 is SGHTA, CDR2 FQGTGA, per germline. The DNA for the CDR3 is TGTGCCAGCAGCCCATCTCCTAGCGGGAGTTCAGGAGAGACCCAGTACTTC. This sequence encodes CASSPSPSGSSGETQYF.

The chain combines TRBV3-1 (or the pseudogene TRBV3-2) with TRBJ1-4; the D is unclear. The CDR3 covers 11 residues. From germline, CDR1 is LGHDT and CDR2 YNNKEL (reference sequence). V was trimmed by 4 bases and J by 14 bases, leaving 11 bases between them. CDR3 loop: CASSLHRDLFF. As DNA, the CDR3 is TGTGCCAGCAGCCTGCACAGAGACCTGTTTTTT.

The rearrangement uses TRBV5-4 and TRBJ1-3, with D possibly TRBD1 on 6 matching bases. The germline V and J ends were trimmed by 5 bases and 0 bases, with 18 bases remaining between them. This CDR3 has 17 residues. CDR1 is SGHNT, CDR2 YYREEE, per germline (reference sequence). CDR3 amino acids: CASSPALTGNSGNTIYF. The DNA for the CDR3 is TGTGCCAGCAGTCCAGCACTTACAGGGAACTCTGGAAACACCATATATTTT.

This rearrangement joins TRBV6-5 to TRBJ2-7; TRBD2 matches 9 bases. CDR1 and CDR2 (germline): MNHEY, SVGAGI. This CDR3 has 14 residues. Trimming cost V 4 bases and J 2 bases; bases outside gene matches: 3. DNA for the CDR3: TGTGCCAGCAGTTTAGCGGGAGACACCTACGAGCAGTACTTC. Protein sequence: CASSLAGDTYEQYF.

The V and J genes are TRBV11-2 and TRBJ1-2; D is unresolved. Germline V gene data show CDR1 as SGHAT and CDR2 as FQNNGV. Trimming left V 6 bases short and J 6 bases short, with 11 bases between. This CDR3 is 12 amino acids long. The CDR3 nucleotides are TGTGCCAGCAGTTGGGCCGGGGATGGCTACACCTTC. Amino acids: CASSWAGDGYTF.

This chain connects TRBV7-8 to TRBJ2-3; D might be TRBD2 (5 bases). Between the trimmed V and J ends, which lost 3 bases and 5 bases, there was a span of 15 bases. The CDR3 runs to 15 residues. Per germline, CDR1 SGHVS and CDR2 FQNEAQ. CDR3 in DNA: TGTGCCAGCAGCTTGGGTTGGGGAGTGGGAGATACGCAGTATTTT. Translating it yields CASSLGWGVGDTQYF.